This paragraph covers one T cell receptor beta chain sequence. This specimen belongs to a study of TIL therapy for anti-PD-1-resistant metastatic lung cancer. Study as a whole: Tumors carried a median about 1.5 non-synonymous mutations per megabase.

Time point indicated: pre-treatment sample, taken before nivolumab and TIL therapy. Patients were adults with stage 4 NSCLC. The libraries were made with immunoSEQ v3. Profiled with immunoSEQ multiplex PCR; TCRdb holds only in-frame clones, not every one. The sample carries around 50,000 clones, 70% to 75% recorded once. Germline V gene data show CDR1 as SGHRS and CDR2 as YFSETQ. J gave up 8 bases and V 0 bases, and 10 bases lay outside the gene matches. The CDR3 totals 16 residues. Here the sequenced sample was blood, taken at baseline. The chain combines TRBV5-1 with TRBJ2-1, with 8 bases that match TRBD2. The sequence derives from a person aged 25 to 80 with non-small cell lung cancer. The CDR3 reads CASSLDPAGAADEQFF. CDR3 nucleotide sequence: TGCGCCAGCAGCTTGGACCCAGCGGGGGCCGCGGATGAGCAGTTCTTC.